This T cell receptor beta chain emerged from a study of blood T cell repertoires in COVID-19. The protocol was immunoSEQ multiplex PCR, while the TCRdb copy is restricted to in-frame clones and leaves out a portion. The profile shows roughly 130,000 clones, 86% of them singletons. The receptor was isolated from a man in his forties with acute or convalescent COVID-19. The sequencing input was peripheral blood.

CDR3 sequence: CASSVGPGSGNTIYF. As DNA, the CDR3 is TGTGCCAGCAGCGTAGGTCCGGGTTCGGGAAACACCATATATTTT. This chain links TRBV9 with TRBJ1-3; D is undetermined. Trimming took off 0 bases at V and 4 bases at J, with 11 bases between the two ends. The CDR3 has 15 amino acids. Germline values: CDR1 SGDLS, CDR2 YYNGEE.